Presented here are 3 T cell receptor beta chains from one specimen sequenced in a study of cytotoxic CD8 clonotypes in ibrutinib-treated CLL. Profiled with immunoSEQ multiplex PCR; TCRdb holds only in-frame clones, not every one. The sample carries 50,000 to 65,000 clones, roughly 70% recorded once. The specimen was PBMCs, collected after 12 months of ibrutinib treatment. Every receptor here comes from a human donor with chronic lymphocytic leukemia.

This chain uses TRBV9 with TRBJ2-5; D possibly corresponds to TRBD2 (7 bases). Trimming cost V 4 bases and J 5 bases, with 15 bases left between them. Germline V lookup: CDR1 SGDLS, CDR2 YYNGEE. This CDR3 is 14 amino acids long. CDR3 residues: CASSLRGGEETQYF. CDR3 DNA: TGTGCCAGCAGCCTAAGAGGGGGGGAGGAGACCCAGTACTTC.

This chain links TRBV7-7 with TRBJ2-5; 10 bases align to TRBD2. The CDR3 is made up of 18 amino acids. Per germline, CDR1 SSHAT and CDR2 FNYEAQ (reference sequence). V lost 1 base to trimming and J lost 4 bases; unmatched junction nucleotides: 12. The CDR3 bases are TGTGCCAGCAGCTTAGTGCGACGGGCTAGCGGGAGTATAGAGACCCAGTACTTC. Translated: CASSLVRRASGSIETQYF.

V is TRBV2 and J is TRBJ1-1; D not resolved. CDR3 length: 13 amino acids. With 7 bases removed from V and 11 bases from J, the gap between germline ends came to 20 bases. Germline loops: CDR1 SNHLY, CDR2 FYNNEI. The CDR3, as DNA: TGTGCCAGCATGGTCGATGGAGACCGGGAGGCTTTCTTT. Translated, it gives CASMVDGDREAFF.